The present entry profiles one T cell receptor beta chain with its context. No antigen is known for it. Via template switching, UMIs carrying a 6-nucleotide sample barcode were introduced. TCRdb derives one entry per CDR3 protein from the 5' RACE reads, leaving out DNA. This sample contains around 150,000 distinct CDR3 sequences. This entry comes from a study of monozygotic twins with inflammatory bowel disease. Germline V gene sequence: CDR1 KGHSH, CDR2 LQKENI. The CDR3 length is 13 residues. Study outcomes and limitations: Support for any single strong IBD-associated signal or clonotype was not found.

The rearrangement joins TRBV18 to TRBJ1-2; TCRdb's D call of TRBD1 is untestable without DNA. The sequenced sample was blood. The receptor was derived from a human donor with ulcerative colitis or Crohn's disease, or a healthy co-twin of an affected twin (not recorded which). The CDR3 here is CASARGGGDGYTF.